This T cell receptor (beta chain) was retrieved from a study of T cell responses to AZD1222 COVID-19 vaccine. The germline V gene encodes CDR1 LNHDA and CDR2 SQIVND (reference sequence). With V trimmed by 8 bases and J by 3 bases, 10 bases remained unmatched. The CDR3 spans 14 residues. Points on this clone: Its target is not known.

Points from the study as a whole: The donors showed a predominance of white British ancestry and of females, with possible underestimation of clonal diversity.

TCRdb's copy holds only in-frame clones and misses some; the assay was immunoSEQ multiplex PCR. The sample consists of approximately 130,000 clones, 93% of them appearing once. V gene TRBV19 combines with J gene TRBJ2-7, with 7 bases identical to TRBD1. This specimen consisted of peripheral blood, obtained on day 0 of AZD1222 vaccination. This clonotype originated in an adult in good health. In DNA form, the CDR3 reads TGTGCCAGTTCTAATAGGACAGGCCGCTACGAGCAGTACTTC. Amino acids: CASSNRTGRYEQYF.